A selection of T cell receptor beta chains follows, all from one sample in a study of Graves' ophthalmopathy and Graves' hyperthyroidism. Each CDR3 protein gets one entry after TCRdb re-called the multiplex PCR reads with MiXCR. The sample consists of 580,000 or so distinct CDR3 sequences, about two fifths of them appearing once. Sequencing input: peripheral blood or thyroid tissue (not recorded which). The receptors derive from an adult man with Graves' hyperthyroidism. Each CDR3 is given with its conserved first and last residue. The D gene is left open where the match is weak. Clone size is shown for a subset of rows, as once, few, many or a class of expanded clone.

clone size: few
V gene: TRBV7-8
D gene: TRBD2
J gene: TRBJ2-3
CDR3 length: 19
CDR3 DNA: TGTGCCAGCAGCACTACGGGGGGGGCCTTGGATACACACAGGAATACGCAGTATTTT
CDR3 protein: CASSTTGGALDTHRNTQYF

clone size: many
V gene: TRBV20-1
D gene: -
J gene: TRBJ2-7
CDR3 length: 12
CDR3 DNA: TGCAGTGCTTGGCCGAGGTCCTACGAGCAGTACTTC
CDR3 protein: CSAWPRSYEQYF

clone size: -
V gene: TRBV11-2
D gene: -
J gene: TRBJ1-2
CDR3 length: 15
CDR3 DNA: TGTGCCAGCAGCTTAGTTGCAGGAGGCAACTATGGCTACACCTTC
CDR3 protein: CASSLVAGGNYGYTF

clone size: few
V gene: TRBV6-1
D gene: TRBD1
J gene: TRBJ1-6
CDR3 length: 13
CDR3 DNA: TGTGCCGGGTCCGGGACAGGGGCTTCACCCCTCCACTTT
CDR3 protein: CAGSGTGASPLHF

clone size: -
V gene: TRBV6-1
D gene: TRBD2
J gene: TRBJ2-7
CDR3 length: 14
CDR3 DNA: TGTGCCAGCAGACTAGCGGGAGTAACCAACGAGCAGTACTTC
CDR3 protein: CASRLAGVTNEQYF

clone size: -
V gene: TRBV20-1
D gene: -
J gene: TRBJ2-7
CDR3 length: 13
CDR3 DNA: TGCAGTGCTAGGAATCCAAACACAGATACGCAGTACTTC
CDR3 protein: CSARNPNTDTQYF

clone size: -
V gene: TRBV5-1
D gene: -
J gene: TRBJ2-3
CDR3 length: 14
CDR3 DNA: TGCGCCAGCAGCTTGGCCTGGACCACAGATACGCAGTATTTT
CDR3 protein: CASSLAWTTDTQYF

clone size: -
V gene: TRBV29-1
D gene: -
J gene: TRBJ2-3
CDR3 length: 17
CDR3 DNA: TGCAGCGTTGCGGGTCTCGCAAGAACAGAGAACACAGATACGCAGTATTTT
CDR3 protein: CSVAGLARTENTDTQYF

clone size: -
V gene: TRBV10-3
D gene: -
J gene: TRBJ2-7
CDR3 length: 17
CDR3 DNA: TGTGCCATCAGTGAAATGGATGGGGGGACAGCAACCTACGAGCAGTACTTC
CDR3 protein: CAISEMDGGTATYEQYF

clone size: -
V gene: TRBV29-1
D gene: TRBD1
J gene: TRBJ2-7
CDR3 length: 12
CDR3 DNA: TGCAGCAGCTCAAGACAGGGATACGAGCAGTACTTC
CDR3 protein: CSSSRQGYEQYF

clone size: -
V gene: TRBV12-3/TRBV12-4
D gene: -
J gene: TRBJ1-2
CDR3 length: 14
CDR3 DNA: TGTGCCAGCAGTTTAGGCGGGACATCCTATGGCTACACCTTC
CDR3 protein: CASSLGGTSYGYTF

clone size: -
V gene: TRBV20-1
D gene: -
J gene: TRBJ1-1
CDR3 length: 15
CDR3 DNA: TGCAGTGCTAGAGAAAAGGGACTCGGGAACACTGAAGCTTTCTTT
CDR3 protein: CSAREKGLGNTEAFF

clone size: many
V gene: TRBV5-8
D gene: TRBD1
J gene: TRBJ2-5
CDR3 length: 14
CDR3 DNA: TGTGCCAGCAGCTTCCGGGACAGTAAAGAGACCCAGTACTTC
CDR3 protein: CASSFRDSKETQYF

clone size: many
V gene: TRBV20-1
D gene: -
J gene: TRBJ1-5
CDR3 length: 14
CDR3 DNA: TGCAGTGCTAGACCGCCGGGACAAAATCAGCCCCAGCATTTT
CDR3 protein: CSARPPGQNQPQHF

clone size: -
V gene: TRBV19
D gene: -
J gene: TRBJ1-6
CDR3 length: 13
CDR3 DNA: TGTGCCACCACTCACTCCTATAATTCACCCCTCCACTTT
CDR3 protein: CATTHSYNSPLHF

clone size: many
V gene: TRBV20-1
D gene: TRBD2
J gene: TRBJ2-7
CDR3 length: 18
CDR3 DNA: TGCAGTGCTAGCCCGGGACAGGGACGGACTAGCGGGGAGTACGAGCAGTACTTC
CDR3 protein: CSASPGQGRTSGEYEQYF

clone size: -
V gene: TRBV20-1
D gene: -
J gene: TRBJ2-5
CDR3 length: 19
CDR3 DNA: TGCAGTGCTAGTCCGAACCGGCCGGGACGTGGGGGGTTACAAGGGACCCAGTACTTC
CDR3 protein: CSASPNRPGRGGLQGTQYF

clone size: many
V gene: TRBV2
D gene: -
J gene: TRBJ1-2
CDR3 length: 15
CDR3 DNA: TGTGCCAGCAGTTTTAAGTCAGGGACTATCTATGGCTACACCTTC
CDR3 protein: CASSFKSGTIYGYTF

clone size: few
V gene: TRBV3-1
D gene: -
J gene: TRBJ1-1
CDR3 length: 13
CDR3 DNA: TGTGCCAGCAGCCAAGGGGCCCTCGGATCGGCTTTCTTT
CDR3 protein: CASSQGALGSAFF

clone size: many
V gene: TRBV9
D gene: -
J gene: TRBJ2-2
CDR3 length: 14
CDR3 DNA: TGTGCCAGCAGCGTAGATGGGGAGACCGGGGAGCTGTTTTTT
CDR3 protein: CASSVDGETGELFF

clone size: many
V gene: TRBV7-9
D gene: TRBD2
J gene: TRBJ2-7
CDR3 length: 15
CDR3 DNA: TGTGCCAGCAGCACGTCGCGGGGGGGAACCTACGAGCAGTACTTC
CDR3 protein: CASSTSRGGTYEQYF

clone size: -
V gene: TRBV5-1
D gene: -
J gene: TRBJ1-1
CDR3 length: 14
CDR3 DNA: TGTGCCAGCAGCTCGGGGGCAGGGGACACTGAAGCTTTCTTT
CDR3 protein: CASSSGAGDTEAFF